This T cell receptor (beta chain) was retrieved from a study of T-cell memory formation after mild COVID-19. TCRdb used MiXCR to reprocess the 5' RACE reads, holding one entry per CDR3 protein. This sample carries more than 120,000 distinct CDR3 sequences, roughly a fifth of them seen once, and the ten largest clones take 2% to 2.5%. Germline lookup yields CDR1 DFQATT and CDR2 SNEGSKA (reference sequence). This CDR3 contains 13 residues. Trimming cost V 0 bases and J 8 bases, with 13 bases left between them. This chain connects TRBV20-1 to TRBJ1-2, with D tentatively TRBD1 (5 bases). Sequenced input: PBMCs or a T cell subset sorted from them (not recorded which). The clonotype comes from an adult woman who had mild COVID-19 (a few samples of this study predate the infection). Cell type and time point are not known. As DNA, the CDR3 is TGCAGTGCTAGAGACGGGACTCCCGTCGGCTACACCTTC. Its protein product is CSARDGTPVGYTF.